The 6 T cell receptor beta chains below were found in one sample sequenced in a study of identical twins. TCRdb re-called the 5' RACE reads with MiXCR, one entry per CDR3 protein. The profile shows 500,000 or so distinct CDR3 sequences, roughly an eighth of them singletons. This sample also belongs to another study, concerning yellow fever vaccine responses in identical twins.

Sequencing input: CD4+ T cells sorted from blood. The origin of the receptors is a woman in her late teens or twenties in good health.

DNA for the CDR3: TGTGCCAGCAGCTTGAATCAACCTAATTCACCCCTCCACTTT. Translating it yields CASSLNQPNSPLHF. The gene calls are TRBV7-9 and TRBJ1-6; D is unclear. Trimming removed 3 bases at V and 6 bases at J, with 9 bases between. Per the germline V gene, CDR1 is SEHNR and CDR2 is FQNEAQ (reference sequence). The CDR3 covers 14 residues.

This clonotype was counted ten times or more. The CDR3 DNA reads TGTGCCAGCAGCGTAGATCCGGGGATGGAGACCCAGTACTTC. It codes for CASSVDPGMETQYF. The V and J genes are TRBV9 and TRBJ2-5, with D possibly TRBD2 on 5 matching bases. Trimming took off 0 bases at V and 5 bases at J, with 11 bases between the two ends. CDR1 SGDLS and CDR2 YYNGEE come from the germline V gene. The CDR3 is 14 amino acids.

In this sample, this clonotype turned up a few times. V usage is TRBV4-1 and J usage is TRBJ1-1; no clear D. The CDR3 is made up of 16 amino acids. The germline gives CDR1 MGHRA, CDR2 YSYEKL. Trimming removed 0 bases from V and 1 base from J, with 12 bases in between. The DNA of the CDR3 is TGCGCCAGCAGCCAAGAGGGGATAAAGGGGAACACTGAAGCTTTCTTT. Amino acids: CASSQEGIKGNTEAFF.

J is TRBJ2-2 and V is TRBV20-1; D is possibly TRBD2 (6 bases). CDR3 length: 16 residues. Germline V lookup: CDR1 DFQATT, CDR2 SNEGSKA (reference sequence). V dropped 0 bases and J dropped 2 bases, with 13 bases sitting between them. The CDR3 nucleotides read TGCAGTGCTAGAGATCGATTGGCGGGAAACACCGGGGAGCTGTTTTTT. Translation gives CSARDRLAGNTGELFF.

This clonotype was counted between two and nine times. J is TRBJ2-3 and V is TRBV6-1, with D perhaps matching TRBD1 or TRBD2 (6 bases each). Germline V gene data show CDR1 as MNHNS and CDR2 as SASEGT. Trimming removed 10 bases from V and 1 base from J, with 21 bases in between. The CDR3 has 16 residues. The CDR3 DNA reads TGTGCCACCCGGGGGCGGGAACCCCTGGGCACAGATACGCAGTATTTT. As protein: CATRGREPLGTDTQYF.

The genes are TRBV29-1 and TRBJ2-6, with 14 bases matching TRBD2. Germline values: CDR1 SQVTM, CDR2 ANQGSEA. This CDR3 is built from 19 residues. The V segment lost 5 bases and the J segment 0 bases; nucleotides outside the gene matches: 9. The CDR3 DNA reads as TGCAGCGTTATACCGGGACTAGCGGGGGAGAGCTCTGGGGCCAACGTCCTGACTTTC. Residues: CSVIPGLAGESSGANVLTF.